These T cell receptor beta chains were read from a single sample in a study of blood T cell repertoires in COVID-19. The data were produced by immunoSEQ multiplex PCR, yet TCRdb's version contains in-frame clones alone and is incomplete. The repertoire holds about 150,000 clones, under 90% seen once, with approximately 0.5% in the top ten. The source material was peripheral blood. All receptors derive from a man aged 55 to 70 with acute or convalescent COVID-19. CDR3s include the opening cysteine and the closing phenylalanine or tryptophan. The order of the fields is J gene, V gene, clone size, CDR3 length, CDR3 protein. The size of a clone is reported for some rows only, either as once, few or many, or as a class for expanded clones.

TRBJ1-1,TRBV6-1,NA,13,CASSELQNTEAFF
TRBJ1-1,TRBV5-1,NA,17,CASSRDRTGKANTEAFF
TRBJ1-6,TRBV7-2,many,15,CASSVDPGQNSPLHF
TRBJ1-4,TRBV4-3,once,15,CASSQGGGGGEKLFF
TRBJ2-1,TRBV7-3,NA,14,CASSPTSGVIEQFF
TRBJ2-7,TRBV19,once,14,CASGGSPSSYEQYF
TRBJ1-2,TRBV3-1/TRBV3-2,NA,14,CASSQNTGRDGYTF
TRBJ1-2,TRBV2,NA,13,CASSEEGNYGYTF
TRBJ2-5,TRBV11-1,NA,13,CASSVGVEETQYF
TRBJ2-7,TRBV29-1,NA,13,CSVGGGRSYEQYF
TRBJ2-4,TRBV5-4,NA,16,CASSLDLKSPKNIQYF
TRBJ2-2,TRBV4-3,NA,17,CASSHSPGSVRTGELFF
TRBJ2-4,TRBV30,NA,14,CAWSLTRGRNIQYF
TRBJ2-1,TRBV6-6,NA,15,CASSKGGAGKDEQFF
TRBJ2-1,TRBV7-3,NA,18,CASSRTPGRQQPYNEQFF
TRBJ2-3,TRBV9,NA,16,CASSPASGSGTDTQYF
TRBJ2-2,TRBV7-9,NA,15,CASSPIGRDTGELFF
TRBJ2-7,TRBV11-2,NA,12,CASSSGGYEQYF
TRBJ2-1,TRBV13,NA,14,CASSLGGGRNEQFF
TRBJ1-2,TRBV10-3,few,16,CAITDPGQRGDYGYTF
TRBJ1-2,TRBV29-1,NA,11,CSGRQGDGYTF
TRBJ2-7,TRBV6-6,NA,14,CASSNGQSSYEQYF
TRBJ1-5,TRBV28,NA,16,CASSLPTGNKNQPQHF
TRBJ2-7,TRBV2,few,15,CATRLAGGPFYEQYF
TRBJ1-1,TRBV7-3,NA,14,CASSSGQGRSEAFF
TRBJ2-7,TRBV28,NA,12,CASRRLGSEQYF
TRBJ2-3,TRBV27,NA,14,CASSRLATSDTQYF
TRBJ2-5,TRBV5-1,NA,13,CASSLEGAETQYF
TRBJ2-1,TRBV5-3,NA,16,CARKPGGQGDWHEQFF
TRBJ1-5,TRBV6-5,NA,12,CASSYARGPQHF
TRBJ1-4,TRBV28,NA,14,CASRGLSTNEKLFF
TRBJ1-5,TRBV19,once,15,CASSDGDRGNQPQHF
TRBJ2-5,TRBV28,NA,16,CASSLTLGTRRETQYF
TRBJ2-5,TRBV4-2,NA,15,CASSQGTGGRETQYF
TRBJ1-5,TRBV28,once,14,CASRTTGDNQPQHF
TRBJ1-5,TRBV6-6,NA,13,CASRGTAGQPQHF
TRBJ2-1,TRBV15,NA,17,CATSREASRGAGDEQFF
TRBJ1-1,TRBV28,NA,16,CASSLWSLTSNTEAFF
TRBJ2-2,TRBV11-2,NA,15,CASSFGTSVAGELFF
TRBJ1-2,TRBV19,NA,14,CASSSNTGGYGYTF
TRBJ2-2,TRBV19,NA,15,CASKEQALNTGELFF
TRBJ2-7,TRBV30,many,13,CAWSVGAGYEQYF
TRBJ1-1,TRBV5-6,NA,15,CASSSGPNGDTEAFF